What follows is one TCR beta chain and its context. TCRdb's table, derived via immunoSEQ multiplex PCR, lists solely in-frame clones and lacks some. In the table there are 40,000 to 55,000 clones, about nine tenths of which are singletons. The data were obtained in a study of cytomegalovirus exposure and HLA in healthy donors. Sequenced input: PBMCs. This TCR was sampled from a woman aged 30 to 39 in good health and CMV-seronegative.

CDR3 DNA sequence: TGTGCCAGCAGCCAAGAAACTGATAGTGGGCCCCAGCATTTT. Translated, it gives CASSQETDSGPQHF. The chain employs TRBV4-2 and TRBJ1-5; D is unclear. Per germline, CDR1 LGHNA and CDR2 YNFKEQ. The CDR3 covers 14 residues. The ends were cut back, 0 bases at V and 9 bases at J, with 12 bases in the middle.